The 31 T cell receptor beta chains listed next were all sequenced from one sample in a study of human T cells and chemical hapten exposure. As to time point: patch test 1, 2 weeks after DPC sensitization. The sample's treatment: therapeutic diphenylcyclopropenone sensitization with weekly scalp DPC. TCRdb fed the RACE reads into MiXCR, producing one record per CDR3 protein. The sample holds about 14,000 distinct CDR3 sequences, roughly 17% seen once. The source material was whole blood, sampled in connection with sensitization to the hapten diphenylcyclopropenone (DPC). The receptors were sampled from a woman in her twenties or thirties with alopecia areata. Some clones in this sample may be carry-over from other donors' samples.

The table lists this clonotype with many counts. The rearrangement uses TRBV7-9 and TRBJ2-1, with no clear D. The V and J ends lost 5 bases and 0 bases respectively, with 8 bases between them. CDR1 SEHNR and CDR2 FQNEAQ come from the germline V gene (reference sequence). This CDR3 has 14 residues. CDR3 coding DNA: TGTGCCAGCAGCCGGAAAAGCTCCTACAATGAGCAGTTCTTC. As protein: CASSRKSSYNEQFF.

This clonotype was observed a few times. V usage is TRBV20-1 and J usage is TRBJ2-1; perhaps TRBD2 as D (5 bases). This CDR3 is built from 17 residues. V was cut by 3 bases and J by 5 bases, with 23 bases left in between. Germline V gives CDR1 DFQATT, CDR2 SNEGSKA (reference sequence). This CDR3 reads CSARGFWSGPSNNEQFF. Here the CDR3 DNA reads TGCAGTGCTAGGGGGTTCTGGAGCGGCCCCTCTAACAATGAGCAGTTCTTC.

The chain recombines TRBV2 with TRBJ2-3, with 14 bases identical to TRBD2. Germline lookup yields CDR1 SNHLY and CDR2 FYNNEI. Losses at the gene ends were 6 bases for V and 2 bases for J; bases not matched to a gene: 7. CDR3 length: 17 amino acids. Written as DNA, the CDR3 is TGTGCCAGCAGGGGACCGGGACTAGCGGGAGTCACAGATACGCAGTATTTT. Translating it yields CASRGPGLAGVTDTQYF.

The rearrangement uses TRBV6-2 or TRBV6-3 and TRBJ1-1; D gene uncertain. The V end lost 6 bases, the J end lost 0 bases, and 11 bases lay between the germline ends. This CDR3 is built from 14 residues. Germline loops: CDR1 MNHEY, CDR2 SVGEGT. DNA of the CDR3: TGTGCCAGCAGCCCCGTGCGGATGAACACTGAAGCTTTCTTT. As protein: CASSPVRMNTEAFF.

The chain's CDR3 is CASTGAVGYTEAFF. CDR3 in DNA: TGTGCCAGCACTGGGGCTGTGGGGTACACTGAAGCTTTCTTT. This chain connects TRBV18 to TRBJ1-1, with a possible D match to TRBD1 (5 bases). The length of the CDR3 is 14 residues. V lost 8 bases and J lost 3, with 16 bases in between. Germline V lookup: CDR1 KGHSH, CDR2 LQKENI.

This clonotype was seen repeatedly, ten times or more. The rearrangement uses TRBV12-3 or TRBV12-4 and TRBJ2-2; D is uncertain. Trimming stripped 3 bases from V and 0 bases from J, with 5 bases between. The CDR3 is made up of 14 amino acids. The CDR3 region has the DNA TGTGCCAGCAGTTTGGCTTCGAACACCGGGGAGCTGTTTTTT. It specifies CASSLASNTGELFF.

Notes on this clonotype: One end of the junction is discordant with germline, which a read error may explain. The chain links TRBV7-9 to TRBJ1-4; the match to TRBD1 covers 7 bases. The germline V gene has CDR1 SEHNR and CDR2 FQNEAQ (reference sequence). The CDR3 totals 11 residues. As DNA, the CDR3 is TGTGCCAGCAGCTTAGGGGGGACAGTTAATTTT. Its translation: CASSLGGTVNF.

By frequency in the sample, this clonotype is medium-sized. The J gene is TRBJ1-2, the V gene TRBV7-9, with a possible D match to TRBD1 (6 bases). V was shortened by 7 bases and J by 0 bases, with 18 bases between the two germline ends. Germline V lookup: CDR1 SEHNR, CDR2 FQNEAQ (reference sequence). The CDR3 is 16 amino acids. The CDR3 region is CASIPDRSPANYGYTF. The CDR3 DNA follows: TGTGCCAGCATCCCGGACAGAAGCCCAGCTAACTATGGCTACACCTTC.

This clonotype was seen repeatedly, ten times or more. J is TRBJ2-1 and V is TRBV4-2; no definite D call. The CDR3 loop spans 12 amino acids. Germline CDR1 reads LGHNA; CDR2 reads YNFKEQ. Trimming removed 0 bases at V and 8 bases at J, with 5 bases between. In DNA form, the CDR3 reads TGTGCCAGCAGCCAAGATAAGGATGAGCAGTTCTTC. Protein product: CASSQDKDEQFF.

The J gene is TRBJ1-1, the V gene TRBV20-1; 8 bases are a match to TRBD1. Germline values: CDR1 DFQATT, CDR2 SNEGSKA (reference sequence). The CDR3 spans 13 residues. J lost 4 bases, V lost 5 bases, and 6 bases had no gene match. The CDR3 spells CSADQGAVTEAFF. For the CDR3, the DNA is TGCAGTGCTGACCAGGGGGCTGTCACTGAAGCTTTCTTT.

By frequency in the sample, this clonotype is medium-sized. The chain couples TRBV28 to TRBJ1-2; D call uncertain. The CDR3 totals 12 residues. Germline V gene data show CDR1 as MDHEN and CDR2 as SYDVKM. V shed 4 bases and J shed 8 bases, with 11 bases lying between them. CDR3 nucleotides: TGTGCCAGCAGTTCACAGTTTGAGGGCTACACCTTC. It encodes CASSSQFEGYTF.

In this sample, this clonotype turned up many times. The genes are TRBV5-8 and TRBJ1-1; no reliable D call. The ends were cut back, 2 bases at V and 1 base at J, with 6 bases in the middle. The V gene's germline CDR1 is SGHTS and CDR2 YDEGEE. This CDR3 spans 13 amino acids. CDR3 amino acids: CASSFTANTEAFF. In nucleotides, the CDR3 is TGTGCCAGCAGCTTTACTGCGAACACTGAAGCTTTCTTT. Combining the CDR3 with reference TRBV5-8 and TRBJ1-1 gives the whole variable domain EAGVTQSPTHLIKTRGQQATLRCSPISGHTSVYWYQQALGLGLQFLLWYDEGEERNRGNFPPRFSGRQFPNYSSELNVNALELEDSALYLCASSFTANTEAFFGQGTRLTVV.

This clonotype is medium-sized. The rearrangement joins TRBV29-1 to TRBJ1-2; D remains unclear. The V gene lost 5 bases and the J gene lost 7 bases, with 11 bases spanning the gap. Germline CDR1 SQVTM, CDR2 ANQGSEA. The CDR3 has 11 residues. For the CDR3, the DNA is TGCAGCGTTTGGGCAGCCGGTGGCTACACCTTC. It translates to CSVWAAGGYTF.

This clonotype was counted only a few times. CDR3 residues: CSAISGSQETQYF. Written as DNA, the CDR3 is TGCAGTGCTATCTCAGGGAGCCAAGAGACCCAGTACTTC. The V gene is TRBV20-1, the J gene TRBJ2-5, with D perhaps assigned TRBD1 or TRBD2 (5 bases each). CDR1 is DFQATT and CDR2 is SNEGSKA in the germline V gene (reference sequence). This CDR3 is built from 13 residues. V shed 4 bases and J shed 1 base, with 10 bases lying between them.

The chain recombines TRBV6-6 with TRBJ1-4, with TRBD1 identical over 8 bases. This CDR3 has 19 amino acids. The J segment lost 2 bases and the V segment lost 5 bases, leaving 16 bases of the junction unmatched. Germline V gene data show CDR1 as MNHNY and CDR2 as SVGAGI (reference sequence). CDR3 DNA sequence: TGTGCCAGCAGTCGGGGGGTCGGACAGGGATCCCCCACTAATGAAAAACTGTTTTTT. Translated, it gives CASSRGVGQGSPTNEKLFF.

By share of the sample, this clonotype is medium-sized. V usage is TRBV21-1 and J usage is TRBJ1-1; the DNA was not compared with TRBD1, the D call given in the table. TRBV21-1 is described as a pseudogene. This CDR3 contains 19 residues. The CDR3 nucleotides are TGTGCCAGCAGCAAAGGGAGAACGGACAGGGGGACCTTGAACACTGAAGCTTTCTTT. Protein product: CASSKGRTDRGTLNTEAFF.

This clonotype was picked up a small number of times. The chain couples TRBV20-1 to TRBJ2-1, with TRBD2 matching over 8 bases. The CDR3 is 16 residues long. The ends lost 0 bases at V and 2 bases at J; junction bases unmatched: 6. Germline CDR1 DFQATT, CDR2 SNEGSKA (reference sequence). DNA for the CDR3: TGCAGTGCTAGAGATAACGGAGCGGGAGCCTACAATGAGCAGTTCTTC. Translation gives CSARDNGAGAYNEQFF.

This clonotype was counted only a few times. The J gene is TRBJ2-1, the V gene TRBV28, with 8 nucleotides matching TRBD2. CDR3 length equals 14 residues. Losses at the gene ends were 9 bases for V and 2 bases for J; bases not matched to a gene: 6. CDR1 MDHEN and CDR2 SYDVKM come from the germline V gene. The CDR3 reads CASSSGSTYNEQFF. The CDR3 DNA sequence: TGTGCCAGTTCTAGCGGGTCGACCTACAATGAGCAGTTCTTC.

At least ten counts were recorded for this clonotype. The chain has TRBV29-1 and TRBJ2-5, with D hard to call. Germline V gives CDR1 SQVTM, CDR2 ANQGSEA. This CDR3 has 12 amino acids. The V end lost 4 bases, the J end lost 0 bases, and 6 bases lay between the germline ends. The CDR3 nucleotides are TGCAGCGTTGTAGGGAACCAAGAGACCCAGTACTTC. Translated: CSVVGNQETQYF. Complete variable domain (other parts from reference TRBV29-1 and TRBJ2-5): SAVISQKPSRDICQRGTSLTIQCQVDSQVTMMFWYRQQPGQSLTLIATANQGSEATYESGFVIDKFPISRPNLTFSTLTVSNMSPEDSSIYLCSVVGNQETQYFGPGTRLLVL.

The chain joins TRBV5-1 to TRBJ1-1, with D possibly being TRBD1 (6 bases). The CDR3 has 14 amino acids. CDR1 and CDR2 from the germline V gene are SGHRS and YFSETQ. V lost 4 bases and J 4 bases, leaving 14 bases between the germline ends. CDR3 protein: CASSPAQGGTEAFF. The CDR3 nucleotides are TGCGCCAGCAGCCCAGCACAGGGTGGCACTGAAGCTTTCTTT.

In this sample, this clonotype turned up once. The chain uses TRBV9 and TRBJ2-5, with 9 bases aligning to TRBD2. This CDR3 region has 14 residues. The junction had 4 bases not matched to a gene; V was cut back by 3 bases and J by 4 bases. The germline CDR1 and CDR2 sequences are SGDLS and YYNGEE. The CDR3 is CASSAGLAVETQYF. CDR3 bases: TGTGCCAGCAGCGCGGGACTAGCCGTAGAGACCCAGTACTTC.

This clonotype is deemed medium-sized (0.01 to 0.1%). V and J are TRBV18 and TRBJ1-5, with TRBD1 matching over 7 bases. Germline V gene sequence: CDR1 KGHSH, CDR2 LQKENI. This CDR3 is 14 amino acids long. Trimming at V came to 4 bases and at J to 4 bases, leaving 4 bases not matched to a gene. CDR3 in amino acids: CASSQGAGNQPQHF. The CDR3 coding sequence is TGTGCCAGCTCACAGGGGGCTGGGAATCAGCCCCAGCATTTT.

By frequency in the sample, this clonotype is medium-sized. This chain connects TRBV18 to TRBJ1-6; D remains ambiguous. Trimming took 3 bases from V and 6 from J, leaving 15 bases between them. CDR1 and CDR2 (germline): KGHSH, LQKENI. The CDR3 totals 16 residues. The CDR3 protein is CASSPELVVRNSPLHF. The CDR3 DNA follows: TGTGCCAGCTCACCCGAGCTCGTGGTTCGTAATTCACCCCTCCACTTT.

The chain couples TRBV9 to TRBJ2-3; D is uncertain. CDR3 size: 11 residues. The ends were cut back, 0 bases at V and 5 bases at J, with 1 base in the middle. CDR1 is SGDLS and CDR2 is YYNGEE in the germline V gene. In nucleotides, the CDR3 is TGTGCCAGCAGCGTAGAAGATACGCAGTATTTT. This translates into CASSVEDTQYF.

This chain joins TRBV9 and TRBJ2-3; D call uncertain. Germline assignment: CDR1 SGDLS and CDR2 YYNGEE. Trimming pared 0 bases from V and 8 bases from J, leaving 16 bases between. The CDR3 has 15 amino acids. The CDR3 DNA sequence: TGTGCCAGCAGCGTAGATCCGTCTAAGACCGGTACGCAGTATTTT. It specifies CASSVDPSKTGTQYF.

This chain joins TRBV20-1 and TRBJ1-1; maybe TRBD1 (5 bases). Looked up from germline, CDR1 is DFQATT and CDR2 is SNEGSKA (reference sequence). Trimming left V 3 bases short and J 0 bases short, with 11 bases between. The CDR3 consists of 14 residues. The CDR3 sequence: CSARTAQMNTEAFF. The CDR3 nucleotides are TGCAGTGCTAGGACAGCGCAGATGAACACTGAAGCTTTCTTT.

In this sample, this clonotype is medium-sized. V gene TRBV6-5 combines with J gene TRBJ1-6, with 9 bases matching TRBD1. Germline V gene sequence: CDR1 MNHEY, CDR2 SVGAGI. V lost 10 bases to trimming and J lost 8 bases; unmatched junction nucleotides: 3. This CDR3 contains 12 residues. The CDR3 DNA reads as TGTGCCACCCGGACAGGGGATTCACCCCTCCACTTT. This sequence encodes CATRTGDSPLHF.

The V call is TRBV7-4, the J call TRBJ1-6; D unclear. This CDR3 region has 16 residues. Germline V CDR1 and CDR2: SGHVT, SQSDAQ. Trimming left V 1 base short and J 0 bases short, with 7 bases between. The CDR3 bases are TGTGCCAGCAGCTTAGGGCTCAGCTCCTATAATTCACCCCTCCACTTT. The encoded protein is CASSLGLSSYNSPLHF.

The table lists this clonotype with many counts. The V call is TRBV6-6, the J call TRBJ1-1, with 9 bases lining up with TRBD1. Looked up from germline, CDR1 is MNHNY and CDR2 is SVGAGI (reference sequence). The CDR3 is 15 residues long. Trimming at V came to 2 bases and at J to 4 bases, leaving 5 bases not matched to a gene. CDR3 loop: CASSYTGQGGTEAFF. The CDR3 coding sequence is TGTGCCAGCAGTTACACGGGACAGGGAGGCACTGAAGCTTTCTTT.

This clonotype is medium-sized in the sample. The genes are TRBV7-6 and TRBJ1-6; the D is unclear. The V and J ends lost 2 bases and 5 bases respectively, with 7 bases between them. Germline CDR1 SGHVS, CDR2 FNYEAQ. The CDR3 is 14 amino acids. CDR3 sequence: CASSLSPHNSPLHF. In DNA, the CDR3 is TGTGCCAGCAGCTTATCGCCCCATAATTCACCCCTCCACTTT.

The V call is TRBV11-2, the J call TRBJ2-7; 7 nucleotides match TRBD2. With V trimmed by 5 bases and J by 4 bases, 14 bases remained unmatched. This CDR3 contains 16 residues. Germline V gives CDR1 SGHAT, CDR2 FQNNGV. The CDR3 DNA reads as TGTGCCAGCAGCCGGAGCGGGGCCCCAAATTCTTACGAGCAGTACTTC. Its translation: CASSRSGAPNSYEQYF.